The sequence of this TCR beta chain was determined in a study of shared clonotypes between healthy human individuals (dated by TCRdb to 2020 to 2022). General notes on the study: The cohort comprised a couple of women and a few men aged 18 to 49 years. Per donor, three plates each were used for CD4 naive and CD4 memory, two for CD8 naive, and one for CD8 memory. To estimate repertoire size and how much clonotypes are shared between individuals, the study performed deep sequencing of blood TCR repertoires from roughly five healthy adults. To increase sequencing depth and limit assay-specific biases, different laboratories used diverse techniques to prepare libraries and sequence TCR repertoires. Each donor's leukapheresis produced roughly between roughly 0.85 and 9 billion PBMCs. Summary of the overall study and its limitations: Compared with non-shared clonotypes, clonotypes shared by all four sorted-subset donors had higher generation probabilities. Sharing across several donors was observed for approximately 5% of naive CD4, 3% to 4% of naive CD8, over 2% of memory CD4, and approximately 0.41% of memory CD8 clonotypes. Sampling was limited to blood, and TCR repertoires in tissue likely differ from TCR repertoires in blood. Because the study included a small number of donors, the genetic and exposure-history diversity represented was limited. Rarefaction of sorted-subset datasets indicated incomplete sequencing despite the large sequencing depth. Based on pairwise subsampling, the degree of clonotype sharing among donors was expected to be affected by sequencing depth. Estimated clonotype richness was generally larger for naive than for memory subsets.

This clone was detected a few times. Its specific antigen is unknown. Qualities for individual bases were not recorded, and no much larger clone is one base off. Using the deep immunoSEQ assay, multiplex PCR amplified TCR CDR3 regions from genomic DNA. Extracted genomic DNA from each cell subset was spread evenly across all wells of several immunoSEQ 96-well plates, with each plate serving as a replicate. For sorted subsets, each replicate PCR was loaded with 200 ng genomic DNA, equivalent to some 31,000 T cell genomes. The purified libraries were quantified using a Qubit 3.0 fluorometer, sized with a Bioanalyzer 2100, and then quantified again using the KAPA Library Quantification kit. Every immunoSEQ 96-well plate was sequenced on a separate single-read 150-cycle Illumina NextSeq 550 flow cell. On the authors' methods: Because the immunoSEQ output held only junctional sequences and lacked quality scores, the filtering could not match the filtering applied to full-length reads. Sequences were annotated with PyIR, a Python wrapper for IgBLAST v1.9, and V/J genes and CDR3 were assigned using IMGT germline references. Reads with weak V/J assignments (E-value above 1e-6), missing CDR3, stop codons, out-of-frame junctions, or ambiguous translated residues were removed. V3J clonotypes were defined as sequences sharing the same inferred V gene, J gene, and CDR3 amino acid sequence. The percentage overlap between two repertoires was calculated by dividing the number of shared unique clonotypes by the size of the smaller repertoire. Richness of each repertoire was evaluated using RTK rarefaction, the Chao1 estimator, and Recon v2.1 estimates of unobserved clonotypes. Generation probabilities were computed with OLGA for all TCRbeta clonotypes obtained by the gDNA method from several donors. In its TCRdb copy, this immuneACCESS table keeps in-frame sequences only and misses some clones. Where compared with another copy, unresolved V genes explain less than half of these, and the others have no known cause. The V and J calls and clone size are taken from that table; D and trimming were inferred from the DNA. A total of hundreds of thousands of clones appear in this sample, roughly 70% of them only once. Around 2% of the sample is taken by the ten largest.

Donors were healthy HIV-negative adults with no recently reported acute infections or vaccinations. Every donor was a Caucasian adult residing in Nashville, Tennessee, USA. CD4+ T cells were enriched by magnetic negative selection, after which naive cells were positively selected on CD45RA and the negative fraction was taken as the memory subset. Blood was collected by leukapheresis, and PBMCs were isolated by Ficoll-Histopaque density gradient centrifugation and then cryopreserved in liquid nitrogen vapor phase. Purity and quantity of every magnetically sorted T cell population were checked by analytical flow cytometry. Genomic DNA was isolated from each sorted fraction and quantified by UV absorbance on a Nanodrop 2000c. The sequence derives from a woman in her 30s in good health. The sequenced sample was memory CD4+ T cells sorted from blood. In light of the paper, this sample's cell subset or site label describes: CD45RA-negative fraction.

The CDR3 here reads CASSSRVSEAFF. The DNA sequence is given as TGTGCCAGCAGTTCCAGGGTTAGTGAAGCTTTCTTT. In this chain, TRBV27 is recombined with TRBJ1-1; a tentative D call is TRBD1 (5 bases match). CDR1 and CDR2, looked up from the germline V gene (reference sequence), are MNHEY and SMNVEV. Including cysteine and phenylalanine, the CDR3 has 12 amino acids. The entry retains the CDR3 DNA only, 36 bases that are in frame from base 1. V is clipped by 4 bases and J by 7 bases, and the sequence between their germline boundaries is 10 bases long.